This passage covers 27 T cell receptor beta chains from one sample sequenced in a study of cytomegalovirus exposure and HLA in healthy donors. PCR involved 60 Vbeta and 13 Jbeta primers. Clones were sequenced by immunoSEQ multiplex PCR, and TCRdb holds only the in-frame ones, with some missing. Here the sample spans around 92,000 clones, roughly 80% being singletons. Sequences were obtained from PBMCs. The source is a girl under 10 years old in good health and CMV-seropositive.

This rearrangement joins TRBV6-1 to TRBJ1-5, with D possibly TRBD1 on 6 matching bases. Trimming took 6 bases from V and 0 from J, leaving 12 bases between them. CDR3 length: 15 residues. Germline loops: CDR1 MNHNS, CDR2 SASEGT. CDR3: CASRRTVDSNQPQHF. The CDR3, as DNA: TGTGCCAGCAGGAGGACAGTAGATAGCAATCAGCCCCAGCATTTT.

The gene calls are TRBV14 and TRBJ1-1, with TRBD1 as a possible D gene (5 bases). Germline CDR1 reads SGHDN; CDR2 reads FVKESK. The ends were cut back, 2 bases at V and 1 base at J, with 23 bases in the middle. The length of the CDR3 is 19 residues. DNA for the CDR3: TGTGCCAGCAGCCAATACCCACGGCAGGGAGGATGGGAGAACACTGAAGCTTTCTTT. Translating gives CASSQYPRQGGWENTEAFF. Filled out from reference TRBV14 and TRBJ1-1, the complete variable domain reads EAGVTQFPSHSVIEKGQTVTLRCDPISGHDNLYWYRRVMGKEIKFLLHFVKESKQDESGMPNNRFLAERTGGTYSTLKVQPAELEDSGVYFCASSQYPRQGGWENTEAFFGQGTRLTVV.

In its sample, this clone was seen once. V and J are TRBV5-1 and TRBJ1-1; D unresolved. The CDR3 is made up of 16 amino acids. The germline V gene encodes CDR1 SGHRS and CDR2 YFSETQ. V lost 0 bases and J lost 4, with 16 bases in between. CDR3 bases: TGCGCCAGCAGCTTGGAGGTTTTGGAGCGGGGCACTGAAGCTTTCTTT. Residues: CASSLEVLERGTEAFF.

V and J are TRBV6-1 and TRBJ1-1; TRBD1 might be the D (5 bases). CDR1 is MNHNS, CDR2 SASEGT, per germline. The CDR3 covers 11 residues. The germline V and J ends were trimmed by 8 bases and 11 bases, with 15 bases remaining between them. The CDR3 sequence is CASARGIEAFF. CDR3 DNA: TGTGCCAGCGCTAGGGGCATTGAGGCTTTCTTT.

The chain employs TRBV12-5 and TRBJ2-7; perhaps TRBD1 as D (5 bases). Germline CDR1 reads LGHNT; CDR2 reads FRNRAP. Deletions cut 7 bases from V and 2 bases from J, with 18 bases between. The CDR3 covers 15 residues. CDR3 DNA: TGTGCTAGTGCCATTATCTCCCAGGGTCCCTACGAGCAGTACTTC. This codes for CASAIISQGPYEQYF.

The V call is TRBV7-2, the J call TRBJ1-1, with 7 bases identical to TRBD1. Germline trimming cut 7 bases from V and 2 bases from J; bases unmatched to any gene: 10. The CDR3 length is 15 residues. The germline V gene has CDR1 SGHTA and CDR2 FQGNSA. The CDR3 here is CASTQGYRGNTEAFF. CDR3 coding DNA: TGTGCCAGCACCCAGGGGTACAGGGGAAACACTGAAGCTTTCTTT.

The genes are TRBV5-4 and TRBJ2-7, with 9 bases aligning to TRBD1. CDR1 is SGHNT and CDR2 is YYREEE in the germline V gene (reference sequence). Unmatched junction bases numbered 11, after V lost 4 bases and J lost 6 bases. The CDR3 totals 15 residues. The CDR3 nucleotides are TGTGCCAGCAGCCCTATGGGGACAGGGAGCTCCGAGCAGTACTTC. It codes for CASSPMGTGSSEQYF.

This rearrangement joins TRBV6-1 to TRBJ1-2, with 7 bases matching TRBD1. Trimming removed 4 bases from V and 7 bases from J; junction bases left unmatched: 9. The CDR3 loop spans 14 amino acids. Germline values: CDR1 MNHNS, CDR2 SASEGT. The chain's CDR3 is CASSVPGQQVGYTF. In DNA form, the CDR3 reads TGTGCCAGCAGTGTTCCGGGACAGCAAGTTGGCTACACCTTC.

The chain has TRBV6-5 and TRBJ2-3; D might be TRBD2 (6 bases). The germline V gene has CDR1 MNHEY and CDR2 SVGAGI. V was cut by 5 bases and J by 13 bases, with 22 bases left in between. The CDR3 consists of 14 residues. The CDR3 region is CASSDNLGLFFEYF. In DNA form, the CDR3 reads TGTGCCAGCAGTGACAACCTGGGACTCTTTTTCGAGTATTTT.

The CDR3 DNA sequence: TGTGCCAGCTCACCACCCGGGGACACTGAAGCTTTCTTT. Translated, it gives CASSPPGDTEAFF. The V and J genes are TRBV18 and TRBJ1-1; D not certain. V lost 0 bases, J lost 3 bases, and 5 bases lay in between. CDR1 and CDR2 from the germline V gene are KGHSH and LQKENI. This CDR3 has 13 amino acids.

The chain combines TRBV7-8 with TRBJ1-2, with D possibly TRBD1 on 6 matching bases. V lost 7 bases, J lost 3 bases, and 21 bases lay in between. The CDR3 is made up of 16 amino acids. From germline, CDR1 is SGHVS and CDR2 FQNEAQ. In nucleotides, the CDR3 is TGTGCCAGCACCAAAATTGGGGGGGCACAGGACTATGGCTACACCTTC. Translation gives CASTKIGGAQDYGYTF. The whole variable domain, filled in from reference TRBV7-8 and TRBJ1-2, reads GAGVSQSPRYKVAKRGQDVALRCDPISGHVSLFWYQQALGQGPEFLTYFQNEAQLDKSGLPSDRFFAERPEGSVSTLKIQRTQQEDSAVYLCASTKIGGAQDYGYTFGSGTRLTVV.

The chain employs TRBV5-1 and TRBJ2-5; TRBD2 matches at 8 bases. Trimming at V came to 4 bases and at J to 1 base, leaving 9 bases not matched to a gene. The CDR3 consists of 16 residues. Germline V CDR1 and CDR2: SGHRS, YFSETQ. The CDR3 here is CASSRSGAGGQETQYF. The CDR3 DNA follows: TGCGCCAGCAGCCGGTCAGGGGCGGGAGGCCAAGAGACCCAGTACTTC.

The genes are TRBV6-1 and TRBJ2-7; 7 bases match TRBD2. There are 15 residues in the CDR3. CDR1 is MNHNS and CDR2 is SASEGT in the germline V gene. Trimming at V came to 2 bases and at J to 3 bases, leaving 7 bases not matched to a gene. CDR3 region: CASSEFRGSDYEQYF. Written as DNA, the CDR3 is TGTGCCAGCAGTGAATTCCGCGGGAGTGACTACGAGCAGTACTTC.

The chain carries TRBV28 and TRBJ2-7; perhaps TRBD2 as D (6 bases). V was shortened by 4 bases and J by 4 bases, with 14 bases between the two germline ends. The CDR3 covers 14 residues. Per germline, CDR1 MDHEN and CDR2 SYDVKM. As DNA, the CDR3 is TGTGCCAGCAGTTCCCCGGGACTCCGTTACGAGCAGTACTTC. Translated, it gives CASSSPGLRYEQYF. The full variable domain, its missing parts supplied by reference TRBV28 and TRBJ2-7, is DVKVTQSSRYLVKRTGEKVFLECVQDMDHENMFWYRQDPGLGLRLIYFSYDVKMKEKGDIPEGYSVSREKKERFSLILESASTNQTSMYLCASSSPGLRYEQYFGPGTRLTVT.

This clone has more than one count but fewer than ten. The chain combines TRBV15 with TRBJ2-7; TRBD2 matches at 9 bases. Germline V gene sequence: CDR1 LNHNV, CDR2 YYDKDF (reference sequence). This CDR3 is 15 amino acids long. V was pared by 4 bases and J by 5 bases, with 9 bases of the junction left unmatched. The CDR3 sequence: CATSTYSGSSDEQYF. CDR3 nucleotides: TGTGCCACCAGCACATATAGCGGGAGCAGCGACGAGCAGTACTTC.

The chain is built from TRBV7-6 and TRBJ2-3; 7 bases are a match to TRBD2. V lost 5 bases to trimming and J lost 0 bases; unmatched junction nucleotides: 5. This CDR3 region has 15 residues. CDR1 is SGHVS and CDR2 is FNYEAQ in the germline V gene. CDR3 loop: CASSLRGSSTDTQYF. The CDR3 bases are TGTGCCAGCAGCCTGCGGGGGTCTAGCACAGATACGCAGTATTTT.

The rearrangement joins TRBV30 to TRBJ1-2; possibly TRBD1 for D (6 bases). In germline, CDR1 is GTSNPN, CDR2 SVGIG (reference sequence). The V and J ends lost 3 bases and 0 bases respectively, with 11 bases between them. The CDR3 has 14 residues. The CDR3 region has the DNA TGTGCCTGGAGAGGCAGGGGCTCTAACTATGGCTACACCTTC. Its protein product is CAWRGRGSNYGYTF.

This chain uses TRBV27 with TRBJ1-2, with a possible D match to TRBD1 (5 bases). The V and J ends lost 2 bases and 4 bases respectively, with 11 bases between them. The CDR3 covers 14 residues. Germline V CDR1 and CDR2: MNHEY, SMNVEV (reference sequence). The CDR3 nucleotides read TGTGCCAGCAGTTTAGCGGGACCGCCCTATGGCTACACCTTC. It yields the protein CASSLAGPPYGYTF.

The rearrangement links TRBV30 to TRBJ2-1; TRBD2 matches 10 bases. Looked up from germline, CDR1 is GTSNPN and CDR2 is SVGIG (reference sequence). Unmatched junction bases numbered 5, after V lost 3 bases and J lost 6 bases. The CDR3 sequence is 14 residues long. CDR3 region: CAWRGVAGGNEQFF. CDR3 DNA sequence: TGTGCCTGGAGGGGAGTAGCGGGAGGCAATGAGCAGTTCTTC.

The chain joins TRBV15 to TRBJ2-5; 12 nucleotides align to TRBD2. Germline V gene lookup returns CDR1 LNHNV and CDR2 YYDKDF (reference sequence). This CDR3 is built from 16 residues. The junction had 5 bases not matched to a gene; V was cut back by 0 bases and J by 6 bases. CDR3 sequence reads: CATSRDNTSGRKTQYF. CDR3 nucleotide sequence: TGTGCCACCAGCAGAGATAATACTAGCGGGAGGAAGACCCAGTACTTC.

The count of this clone is one. The J gene is TRBJ2-7, the V gene TRBV30, with a possible D match to TRBD2 (5 bases). V lost 4 bases to trimming and J lost 5 bases, with 12 bases between them. Per the germline V gene, CDR1 is GTSNPN and CDR2 is SVGIG (reference sequence). This CDR3 region has 12 residues. CDR3 bases: TGTGCCTGGACCGGGGAGTTTAACGAGCAGTACTTC. This codes for CAWTGEFNEQYF.

The rearrangement uses TRBV6-1 and TRBJ1-4, with D unclear. V dropped 6 bases and J dropped 7 bases, with 15 bases sitting between them. The CDR3 runs 14 residues. The germline gives CDR1 MNHNS, CDR2 SASEGT. CDR3 sequence: CASRVSPMFEKLFF. The CDR3 region has the DNA TGTGCCAGCAGAGTTTCCCCTATGTTTGAAAAACTGTTTTTT.

The rearrangement joins TRBV10-3 to TRBJ2-1; 11 positions agree with TRBD2. Looked up from germline, CDR1 is ENHRY and CDR2 is SYGVKD. V lost 11 bases, J lost 5 bases, and 8 bases stayed unmatched. This CDR3 is 14 amino acids long. The CDR3 sequence is CASKGGLADNEQFF. The CDR3 coding sequence is TGTGCCTCAAAGGGGGGACTAGCGGACAATGAGCAGTTCTTC.

The chain joins TRBV6-6 to TRBJ1-5; D is uncertain. This CDR3 spans 13 amino acids. Deletions cut 5 bases from V and 3 bases from J, with 8 bases between. Germline CDR1 reads MNHNY; CDR2 reads SVGAGI (reference sequence). In nucleotides, the CDR3 is TGTGCCAGCAGTCACGGGGACAATCAGCCCCAGCATTTT. This translates into CASSHGDNQPQHF.

The chain carries TRBV15 and TRBJ1-4; D call uncertain. Germline CDR1 is LNHNV and CDR2 is YYDKDF (reference sequence). V lost 3 bases and J 2 bases, leaving 10 bases between the germline ends. The length of the CDR3 is 15 residues. The CDR3 is CATSSRIRTNEKLFF. CDR3 in DNA: TGTGCCACCAGCAGTAGAATTCGCACTAATGAAAAACTGTTTTTT.

This clone was counted a few times. The rearrangement joins TRBV5-1 to TRBJ1-4, with a tentative D call TRBD1 (5 bases). This CDR3 has 14 residues. Germline CDR1 reads SGHRS; CDR2 reads YFSETQ. V lost 2 bases and J 6 bases, leaving 11 bases between the germline ends. The CDR3 loop reads CASSFEDSYEKLFF. For the CDR3, the DNA is TGCGCCAGCAGCTTCGAAGACAGTTATGAAAAACTGTTTTTT. The full variable domain, in which reference TRBV5-1 and TRBJ1-4 provide the parts outside the CDR3, is KAGVTQTPRYLIKTRGQQVTLSCSPISGHRSVSWYQQTPGQGLQFLFEYFSETQRNKGNFPGRFSGRQFSNSRSEMNVSTLELGDSALYLCASSFEDSYEKLFFGSGTQLSVL.

The V call is TRBV6-5, the J call TRBJ1-3, with 8 nucleotides matching TRBD1. The trim removed 5 bases at V and 10 bases at J, leaving 10 bases unmatched. CDR1 is MNHEY and CDR2 is SVGAGI in the germline V gene. CDR3 length: 14 residues. CDR3 region: CASSTDRDLWTIYF. The CDR3 DNA reads as TGTGCCAGCAGTACGGACAGGGATCTATGGACCATATATTTT.